The clone carrying this TCR beta chain was detected a few times. Its antigen is still unknown. This entry belongs to a study of shared clonotypes between healthy human individuals. Study-level results: Tissues were not sampled, only blood, and their repertoires likely differ. Memory subsets had estimated richness that was generally smaller than that of naive subsets.

Data came from immunoSEQ multiplex PCR; TCRdb stores just in-frame clones and leaves some out. The sample lists a few hundred thousand clones; 60% to 70% were seen once. This sequence was found in a man younger than 40 in good health. The sequenced sample consisted of memory CD4+ T cells sorted from blood. Subset indicated: CD45RA-negative fraction.

The CDR3 bases are TGTGCCAGCAGCACAGCCGGGACTAGCGGGGTACTAGCCAAAAACATTCAGTACTTC. It specifies CASSTAGTSGVLAKNIQYF. The rearrangement uses TRBV7-2 and TRBJ2-4, with 13 positions matching TRBD2. The ends lost 5 bases at V and 0 bases at J; junction bases unmatched: 10. Per germline, CDR1 SGHTA and CDR2 FQGNSA. There are 19 residues in the CDR3. Together with reference TRBV7-2 and TRBJ2-4, the CDR3 gives the full variable domain: GAGVSQSPSNKVTEKGKDVELRCDPISGHTALYWYRQSLGQGLEFLIYFQGNSAPDKSGLPSDRFSAERTGGSVSTLTIQRTQQEDSAVYLCASSTAGTSGVLAKNIQYFGAGTRLSVL.